This TCR beta chain is drawn from a study of shared clonotypes between healthy human individuals. Regarding the study as a whole: In a few donors, approximately 5% of naive CD4 clonotypes appeared in common.

CD45RO-negative CD8 cells positively selected for CCR7 made up the naive population, which excluded terminally differentiated effector memory CD45RA+ cells. With respect to this clone: As yet, its antigen is unknown.

Germline V gives CDR1 MNHNY, CDR2 SVGAGI (reference sequence). The germline V and J ends were trimmed by 6 bases and 0 bases, with 9 bases remaining between them. There are 14 residues in the CDR3. Here immunoSEQ multiplex PCR was the method, and the copy in TCRdb shows in-frame clones only, minus some. Of millions of clones listed, about 95% are singletons. The source material was naive CD8+ T cells sorted from blood. The chain employs TRBV6-6 and TRBJ2-1; D is ambiguous. The receptor's source is a man younger than 35 in good health. CDR3 DNA sequence: TGTGCCAGCAGCGACGTGAGCTCCTACAATGAGCAGTTCTTC. It encodes CASSDVSSYNEQFF.